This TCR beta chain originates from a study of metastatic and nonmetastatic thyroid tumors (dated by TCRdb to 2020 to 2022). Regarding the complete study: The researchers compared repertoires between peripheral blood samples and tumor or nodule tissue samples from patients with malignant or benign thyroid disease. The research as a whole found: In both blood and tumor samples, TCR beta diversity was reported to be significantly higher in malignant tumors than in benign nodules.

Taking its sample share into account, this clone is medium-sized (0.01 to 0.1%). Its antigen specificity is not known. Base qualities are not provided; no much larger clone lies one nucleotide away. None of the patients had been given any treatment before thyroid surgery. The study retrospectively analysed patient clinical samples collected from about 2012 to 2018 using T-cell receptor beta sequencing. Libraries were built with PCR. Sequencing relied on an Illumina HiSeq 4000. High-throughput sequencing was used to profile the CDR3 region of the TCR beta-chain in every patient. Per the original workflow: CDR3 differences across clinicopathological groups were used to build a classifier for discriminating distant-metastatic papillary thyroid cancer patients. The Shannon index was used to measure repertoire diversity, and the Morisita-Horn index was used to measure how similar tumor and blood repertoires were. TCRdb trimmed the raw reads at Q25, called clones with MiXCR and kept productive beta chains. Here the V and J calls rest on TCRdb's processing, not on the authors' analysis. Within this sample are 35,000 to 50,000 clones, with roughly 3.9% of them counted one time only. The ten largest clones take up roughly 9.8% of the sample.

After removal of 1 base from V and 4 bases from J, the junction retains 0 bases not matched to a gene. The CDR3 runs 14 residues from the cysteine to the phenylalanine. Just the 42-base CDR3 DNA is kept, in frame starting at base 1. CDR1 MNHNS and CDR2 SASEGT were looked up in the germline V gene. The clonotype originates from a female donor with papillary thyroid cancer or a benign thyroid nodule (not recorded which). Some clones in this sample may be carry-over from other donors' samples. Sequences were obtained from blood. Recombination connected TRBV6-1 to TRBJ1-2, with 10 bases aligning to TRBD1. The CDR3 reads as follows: CASSEGTGGYGYTF. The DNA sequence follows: TGTGCCAGCAGTGAAGGGACAGGGGGCTATGGCTACACCTTC.